Following are 29 T cell receptor beta chains from one sample sequenced in a study of cytomegalovirus exposure and HLA in healthy donors. With 60 Vbeta and 13 Jbeta primers, the PCR was carried out. Sequencing was performed with immunoSEQ multiplex PCR; in TCRdb, only in-frame clones are kept and a portion is missing. The sample holds around 250,000 clones, over 90% seen once. Sequenced material: PBMCs. The receptors were gathered from a girl aged 2 to 9 in good health and CMV-seronegative.

This clone was seen only once. The sample holds other DNA sequences that translate to the same CDR3. The rearrangement uses TRBV5-1 and TRBJ1-1, with TRBD1 matching over 8 bases. Germline assignment: CDR1 SGHRS and CDR2 YFSETQ. The length of the CDR3 is 12 residues. With 7 bases clipped from V and 7 bases from J, the junction kept 6 bases outside the gene matches. The chain's CDR3 is CASSTGDSEAFF. Here the CDR3 DNA reads TGCGCCAGCTCGACAGGGGATAGTGAAGCTTTCTTT.

The chain has TRBV4-1 and TRBJ1-2, with 7 nucleotides matching TRBD1. CDR1 is MGHRA, CDR2 YSYEKL, per germline. The CDR3 has 18 amino acids. J gave up 2 bases and V 5 bases, and 17 bases lay outside the gene matches. CDR3 nucleotide sequence: TGCGCCAGCAGCGATTACCGGGACAGAGGGGTACGGAACTATGGCTACACCTTC. It is translated as CASSDYRDRGVRNYGYTF.

The chain recombines TRBV13 with TRBJ2-7, with 7 bases that match TRBD1. The CDR3 extends over 15 amino acids. Trimming took 5 bases from V and 3 from J; bases not matched to a gene: 10. Germline values: CDR1 PRHDT, CDR2 FYEKMQ (reference sequence). For the CDR3, the DNA is TGTGCCAGCAGCAATTTGAGGACAGGAGTCTACGAGCAGTACTTC. Protein sequence: CASSNLRTGVYEQYF.

The chain employs TRBV6-5 and TRBJ1-3, with D perhaps matching TRBD1 (6 bases). The V end lost 7 bases, the J end lost 2 bases, and 15 bases lay between the germline ends. The germline V gene has CDR1 MNHEY and CDR2 SVGAGI. This CDR3 spans 15 amino acids. CDR3 sequence (DNA): TGTGCCAGCACCGCGACCGGGACACCTGGAAACACCATATATTTT. Its translation: CASTATGTPGNTIYF.

The chain employs TRBV7-8 and TRBJ2-3; 11 bases match TRBD2. The V and J ends lost 6 bases and 5 bases, in that order; junction bases with no gene match: 7. Per the germline V gene, CDR1 is SGHVS and CDR2 is FQNEAQ. This CDR3 has 15 residues. CDR3 in amino acids: CASSELAGVLDTQYF. CDR3 bases: TGTGCCAGCAGTGAACTAGCGGGAGTTTTAGATACGCAGTATTTT.

A note on this clone: Other DNA sequences in the same sample also yield this CDR3. The chain employs TRBV29-1 and TRBJ1-2, with D unresolved. Trimming left V 4 bases short and J 4 bases short, with 7 bases between. The CDR3 runs to 11 residues. Germline CDR1 SQVTM, CDR2 ANQGSEA. The CDR3 DNA is TGCAGCGTTGGAGGGTCCTATGGCTACACCTTC. Amino acids: CSVGGSYGYTF. The full variable domain, its missing parts supplied by reference TRBV29-1 and TRBJ1-2, is SAVISQKPSRDICQRGTSLTIQCQVDSQVTMMFWYRQQPGQSLTLIATANQGSEATYESGFVIDKFPISRPNLTFSTLTVSNMSPEDSSIYLCSVGGSYGYTFGSGTRLTVV.

In this sample, this clone turned up once. The CDR3 bases are TGTGCCAGCAGGGAGGGCCCCTACGAGCAGTACTTC. It is translated as CASREGPYEQYF. The rearrangement joins TRBV6-6 to TRBJ2-7; TRBD2 is a possible D gene (6 bases). The CDR3 consists of 12 residues. V was pared by 6 bases and J by 2 bases, with 8 bases between. Germline lookup yields CDR1 MNHNY and CDR2 SVGAGI (reference sequence).

This rearrangement joins TRBV6-6 to TRBJ2-1; 12 positions agree with TRBD2. CDR1 and CDR2 (germline): MNHNY, SVGAGI (reference sequence). CDR3 size: 16 residues. Germline trimming cut 4 bases from V and 2 bases from J; bases unmatched to any gene: 3. CDR3 sequence: CASSWTSGITYNEQFF. In nucleotides, the CDR3 is TGTGCCAGCAGTTGGACTAGCGGGATTACCTACAATGAGCAGTTCTTC.

The gene calls are TRBV11-2 and TRBJ2-7, with TRBD2 matching over 13 bases. From germline, CDR1 is SGHAT and CDR2 FQNNGV. The trim removed 6 bases at V and 5 bases at J, leaving 1 base unmatched. The CDR3 has 13 amino acids. CDR3 amino acids: CASRTSGGNEQYF. DNA for the CDR3: TGTGCCAGCAGGACTAGCGGGGGGAACGAGCAGTACTTC.

This sequence joins TRBV25-1 and TRBJ1-5; TRBD1 might be the D (6 bases). Germline assignment: CDR1 MGHDK and CDR2 SYGVNS. Trimming pared 8 bases from V and 2 bases from J, leaving 19 bases between. This CDR3 region has 16 residues. CDR3 nucleotides: TGTGCCAGCCGGAGCTCCAGAGGGGGTGGCAATCAGCCCCAGCATTTT. Protein sequence: CASRSSRGGGNQPQHF. Using reference TRBV25-1 and TRBJ1-5 for the parts outside the CDR3, the full variable domain is EADIYQTPRYLVIGTGKKITLECSQTMGHDKMYWYQQDPGMELHLIHYSYGVNSTEKGDLSSESTVSRIRTEHFPLTLESARPSHTSQYLCASRSSRGGGNQPQHFGDGTRLSIL.

The genes are TRBV28 and TRBJ2-2; D is undetermined. V lost 3 bases and J 6 bases, leaving 8 bases between the germline ends. The CDR3 is 13 amino acids. Germline lookup yields CDR1 MDHEN and CDR2 SYDVKM. The DNA for the CDR3 is TGTGCCAGCAGTTTTGAGGTATCCGGGGAGCTGTTTTTT. It yields the protein CASSFEVSGELFF.

This clone was found once. This sequence joins TRBV30 and TRBJ1-2; D perhaps matches TRBD1 (5 bases). The CDR3 runs 14 residues. Looked up from germline, CDR1 is GTSNPN and CDR2 is SVGIG (reference sequence). V was clipped by 0 bases and J by 4 bases, with 12 bases between them. The CDR3 spells CAWSVPPGGYGYTF. Here the CDR3 DNA reads TGTGCCTGGAGTGTACCCCCGGGGGGCTATGGCTACACCTTC.

The chain has TRBV7-2 and TRBJ2-1; D gene uncertain. The CDR3 runs to 13 residues. Trimming cost V 1 base and J 7 bases, with 8 bases left between them. The germline V gene encodes CDR1 SGHTA and CDR2 FQGNSA. This chain's CDR3 is CASSLVRINEQFF. CDR3 nucleotides: TGTGCCAGCAGCTTAGTCAGGATTAATGAGCAGTTCTTC. The full variable domain, with the rest looked up from reference TRBV7-2 and TRBJ2-1, is GAGVSQSPSNKVTEKGKDVELRCDPISGHTALYWYRQSLGQGLEFLIYFQGNSAPDKSGLPSDRFSAERTGGSVSTLTIQRTQQEDSAVYLCASSLVRINEQFFGPGTRLTVL.

The chain uses TRBV11-2 and TRBJ2-5; tentative D call: TRBD2 (5 bases). The V end lost 3 bases, the J end lost 7 bases, and 6 bases lay between the germline ends. This CDR3 contains 11 residues. Germline V gene sequence: CDR1 SGHAT, CDR2 FQNNGV. DNA for the CDR3: TGTGCCAGCAGCTTGGCGGGGACCCAGTACTTC. It translates to CASSLAGTQYF.

The chain links TRBV28 to TRBJ1-1; 8 bases map to TRBD1. The CDR3 is 15 amino acids. Germline V CDR1 and CDR2: MDHEN, SYDVKM. J was trimmed by 3 bases and V by 5 bases; bases with no gene match: 8. The CDR3 here is CASSRTGRMDTEAFF. The CDR3 DNA sequence: TGTGCCAGCAGTCGGACAGGGAGAATGGACACTGAAGCTTTCTTT.

The chain carries TRBV9 and TRBJ1-2; D remains ambiguous. V shed 3 bases and J shed 1 base, with 7 bases lying between them. The CDR3 is 13 amino acids. Germline lookup yields CDR1 SGDLS and CDR2 YYNGEE. Here the CDR3 reads CASSDHFNYGYTF. CDR3 nucleotide sequence: TGTGCCAGCAGCGATCATTTTAACTATGGCTACACCTTC.

This chain uses TRBV20-1 with TRBJ2-2, with D tentatively TRBD2 (5 bases). The ends were cut back, 3 bases at V and 8 bases at J, with 7 bases in the middle. Germline CDR1 DFQATT, CDR2 SNEGSKA (reference sequence). CDR3 length: 11 amino acids. The CDR3 loop is CSASPGGELFF. CDR3 coding DNA: TGCAGTGCTAGCCCGGGGGGGGAGCTGTTTTTT.

V usage is TRBV7-9 and J usage is TRBJ2-7; 8 nucleotides agree with TRBD2. This CDR3 region has 15 residues. Unmatched junction bases numbered 10, after V lost 5 bases and J lost 4 bases. From germline, CDR1 is SEHNR and CDR2 FQNEAQ (reference sequence). The CDR3 is CASSHRLARIYEQYF. The CDR3 DNA reads as TGTGCCAGCAGCCACAGACTAGCGAGGATTTACGAGCAGTACTTC. The whole variable domain, filled in from reference TRBV7-9 and TRBJ2-7, reads DTGVSQNPRHKITKRGQNVTFRCDPISEHNRLYWYRQTLGQGPEFLTYFQNEAQLEKSRLLSDRFSAERPKGSFSTLEIQRTEQGDSAMYLCASSHRLARIYEQYFGPGTRLTVT.

The J gene is TRBJ2-1, the V gene TRBV7-6, with D tentatively TRBD2 (6 bases). The CDR3 length is 16 residues. CDR1 and CDR2 from the germline V gene are SGHVS and FNYEAQ. V dropped 5 bases and J dropped 6 bases, with 20 bases sitting between them. The CDR3 region has the DNA TGTGCCAGCAGCGACCTCCGGGGGACGGGGCCCAATGAGCAGTTCTTC. This sequence encodes CASSDLRGTGPNEQFF. The full variable domain, with the rest looked up from reference TRBV7-6 and TRBJ2-1, is GAGVSQSPRYKVTKRGQDVALRCDPISGHVSLYWYRQALGQGPEFLTYFNYEAQQDKSGLPNDRFSAERPEGSISTLTIQRTEQRDSAMYRCASSDLRGTGPNEQFFGPGTRLTVL.

The J gene is TRBJ2-2, the V gene TRBV27, with 8 positions matching TRBD2. The CDR3 has 15 amino acids. Germline assignment: CDR1 MNHEY and CDR2 SMNVEV (reference sequence). V lost 2 bases to trimming and J lost 3 bases; unmatched junction nucleotides: 2. The CDR3 nucleotides are TGTGCCAGCAGTTTACCGGGAGGGTACACCGGGGAGCTGTTTTTT. Translation: CASSLPGGYTGELFF.

The V and J genes are TRBV9 and TRBJ2-1; 7 bases match TRBD1. The CDR3 extends over 15 amino acids. Unmatched junction bases numbered 8, after V lost 4 bases and J lost 4 bases. Germline V CDR1 and CDR2: SGDLS, YYNGEE. The CDR3 spells CASSSTGTDYNEQFF. The CDR3 bases are TGTGCCAGCAGCTCGACCGGGACAGATTACAATGAGCAGTTCTTC.

The chain carries TRBV18 and TRBJ2-5; maybe TRBD2 (6 bases). The CDR3 sequence is 15 residues long. The germline gives CDR1 KGHSH, CDR2 LQKENI. V lost 0 bases, J lost 2 bases, and 10 bases lay in between. This CDR3 reads CASSPPARGQETQYF. The DNA for the CDR3 is TGTGCCAGCTCACCACCAGCTCGGGGGCAAGAGACCCAGTACTTC. Combining the CDR3 with reference TRBV18 and TRBJ2-5 gives the whole variable domain NAGVMQNPRHLVRRRGQEARLRCSPMKGHSHVYWYRQLPEEGLKFMVYLQKENIIDESGMPKERFSAEFPKEGPSILRIQQVVRGDSAAYFCASSPPARGQETQYFGPGTRLLVL.

The chain carries TRBV7-9 and TRBJ1-1; TRBD1 aligns across 11 bases. Germline-derived CDR1 and CDR2 are SEHNR and FQNEAQ (reference sequence). V was pared by 11 bases and J by 6 bases, with 14 bases of the junction left unmatched. The CDR3 length is 15 residues. CDR3 DNA: TGTGCCTCAAGGTTGGAGGACAGGGGGCGAGCTGAAGCTTTCTTT. Its protein is CASRLEDRGRAEAFF. Full variable domain (outside the CDR3, taken from reference TRBV7-9 and TRBJ1-1): DTGVSQNPRHKITKRGQNVTFRCDPISEHNRLYWYRQTLGQGPEFLTYFQNEAQLEKSRLLSDRFSAERPKGSFSTLEIQRTEQGDSAMYLCASRLEDRGRAEAFFGQGTRLTVV.

The chain has TRBV10-3 and TRBJ2-5; D not resolved. Per the germline V gene, CDR1 is ENHRY and CDR2 is SYGVKD. Between the trimmed V and J ends, which lost 2 bases and 6 bases, there was a span of 4 bases. The CDR3 has 11 residues. The CDR3 bases are TGTGCCATCAGTGAGCAGAAGACCCAGTACTTC. This codes for CAISEQKTQYF.

The chain uses TRBV30 and TRBJ2-1; TRBD2 matches 7 bases. CDR1 and CDR2 from the germline V gene are GTSNPN and SVGIG (reference sequence). The CDR3 is made up of 13 amino acids. Trimming at V came to 1 base and at J to 12 bases, leaving 9 bases not matched to a gene. CDR3 protein: CAWSATATSMQFF. The CDR3 DNA sequence: TGTGCCTGGAGTGCGACCGCGACTAGCATGCAGTTCTTC.

The chain has TRBV5-4 and TRBJ2-1; 9 bases align to TRBD1. CDR3 size: 16 residues. Germline CDR1 and CDR2: SGHNT and YYREEE (reference sequence). V was clipped by 4 bases and J by 3 bases; unmatched bases: 8. This CDR3 reads CASSKQQGAGYNEQFF. In DNA, the CDR3 is TGTGCCAGCAGCAAACAACAGGGGGCGGGCTACAATGAGCAGTTCTTC.

The V call is TRBV30, the J call TRBJ2-7, with D perhaps TRBD2 (6 bases). Germline assignment: CDR1 GTSNPN and CDR2 SVGIG (reference sequence). The CDR3 sequence is 15 residues long. V was shortened by 1 base and J by 3 bases, with 16 bases between the two germline ends. The CDR3: CAWSEKLAASYEQYF. DNA for the CDR3: TGTGCCTGGAGTGAAAAACTAGCCGCCAGCTACGAGCAGTACTTC.

The J gene is TRBJ1-2, the V gene TRBV11-2; 7 bases align to TRBD1. This CDR3 has 15 residues. With 1 base clipped from V and 6 bases from J, the junction kept 8 bases outside the gene matches. Germline values: CDR1 SGHAT, CDR2 FQNNGV. CDR3 bases: TGTGCCAGCAGCTTAGGGGTTAGGGGGCTCGATGGCTACACCTTC. Translated: CASSLGVRGLDGYTF.

This chain joins TRBV7-6 and TRBJ2-3; 8 nucleotides agree with TRBD1. The V gene end was trimmed by 2 bases and the J gene end by 2 bases; junction bases not matched to a gene: 9. From germline, CDR1 is SGHVS and CDR2 FNYEAQ. CDR3 length: 17 amino acids. CDR3 protein: CASSLRSNRGSTDTQYF. The CDR3 coding sequence is TGTGCCAGCAGCTTAAGAAGTAACAGGGGGTCCACAGATACGCAGTATTTT.